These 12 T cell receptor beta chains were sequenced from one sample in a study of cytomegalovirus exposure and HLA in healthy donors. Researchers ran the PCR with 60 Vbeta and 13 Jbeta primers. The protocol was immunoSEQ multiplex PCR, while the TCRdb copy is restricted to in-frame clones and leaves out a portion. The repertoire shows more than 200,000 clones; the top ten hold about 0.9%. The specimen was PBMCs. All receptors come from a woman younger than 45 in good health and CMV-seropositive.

CDR3 amino acids: CASSYSGMATDTQYF. DNA for the CDR3: TGTGCCAGCAGCTATAGCGGGATGGCTACAGATACGCAGTATTTT. The chain employs TRBV9 and TRBJ2-3; TRBD2 agrees at 8 bases. The CDR3 sequence is 15 residues long. Germline V gene sequence: CDR1 SGDLS, CDR2 YYNGEE. V shed 4 bases and J 3 bases; nucleotides not matched to a gene: 7.

As DNA, the CDR3 is TGTGCCAGCAGTGGTGGTGGGGAGATCGGCAATCAGCCCCAGCATTTT. Translation gives CASSGGGEIGNQPQHF. V is TRBV2 and J is TRBJ1-5; D gene unclear. CDR1 SNHLY and CDR2 FYNNEI come from the germline V gene. V was clipped by 4 bases and J by 2 bases, with 15 bases between them. The CDR3 runs 16 residues.

CDR3 DNA: TGCGCCAGCAGTGAGGCAGGGGCGGTTGAAAAACTGTTTTTT. This sequence encodes CASSEAGAVEKLFF. J is TRBJ1-4 and V is TRBV10-1, with a weak D call TRBD1 (6 bases). CDR1 and CDR2 from the germline V gene are WNHNN and SYGVQD (reference sequence). The CDR3 sequence is 14 residues long. Trimming shortened V by 2 bases and J by 7 bases, and 11 bases separated the two germline ends.

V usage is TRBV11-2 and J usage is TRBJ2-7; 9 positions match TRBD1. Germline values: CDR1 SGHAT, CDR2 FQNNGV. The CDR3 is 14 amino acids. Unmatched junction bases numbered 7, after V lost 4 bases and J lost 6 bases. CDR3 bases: TGTGCCAGCAGCTCAATAACAGGGGGCGGCGAGCAGTACTTC. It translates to CASSSITGGGEQYF.

CDR3 coding DNA: TGTGCCAGCAGCCTTACCGGGACAGGGACAGGAAACACCATATATTTT. Its translation is CASSLTGTGTGNTIYF. J is TRBJ1-3 and V is TRBV9; TRBD1 aligns across 9 bases. The CDR3 is 16 residues long. The germline gives CDR1 SGDLS, CDR2 YYNGEE. J gave up 4 bases and V 4 bases, and 9 bases lay outside the gene matches.

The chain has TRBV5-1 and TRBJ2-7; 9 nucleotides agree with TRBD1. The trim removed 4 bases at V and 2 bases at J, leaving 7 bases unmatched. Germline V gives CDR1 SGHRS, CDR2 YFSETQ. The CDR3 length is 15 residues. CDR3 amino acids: CASSGGTGGPYEQYF. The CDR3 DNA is TGCGCCAGCAGCGGGGGAACAGGGGGCCCCTACGAGCAGTACTTC.

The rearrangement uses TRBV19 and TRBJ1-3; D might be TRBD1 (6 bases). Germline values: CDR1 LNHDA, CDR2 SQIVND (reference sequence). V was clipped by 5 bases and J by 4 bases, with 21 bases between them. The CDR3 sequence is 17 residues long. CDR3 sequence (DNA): TGTGCCAGTAGTTCTCGACCGACAGGACCTCTGGGAAACACCATATATTTT. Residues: CASSSRPTGPLGNTIYF.

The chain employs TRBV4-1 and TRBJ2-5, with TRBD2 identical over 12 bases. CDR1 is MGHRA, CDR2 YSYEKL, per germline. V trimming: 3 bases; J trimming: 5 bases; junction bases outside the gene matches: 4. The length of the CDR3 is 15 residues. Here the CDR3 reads CASSHWTSGEETQYF. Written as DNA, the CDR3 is TGCGCCAGCAGCCATTGGACTAGCGGGGAGGAGACCCAGTACTTC.

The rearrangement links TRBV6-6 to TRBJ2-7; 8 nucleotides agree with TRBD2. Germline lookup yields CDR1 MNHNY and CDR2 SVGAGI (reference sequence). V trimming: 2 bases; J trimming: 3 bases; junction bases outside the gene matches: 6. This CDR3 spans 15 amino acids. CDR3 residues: CASSYSGGGSYEQYF. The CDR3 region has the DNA TGTGCCAGCAGTTACAGCGGCGGGGGGAGCTACGAGCAGTACTTC.

CDR3 in amino acids: CASSLQYRGDEAFF. As DNA, the CDR3 is TGTGCCAGCAGCCTTCAGTACAGGGGGGATGAAGCTTTCTTT. The chain combines TRBV7-2 with TRBJ1-1; 8 bases are a match to TRBD1. The CDR3 is 14 residues long. The V and J ends lost 5 bases and 7 bases, in that order; junction bases with no gene match: 9. CDR1 SGHTA and CDR2 FQGNSA come from the germline V gene.

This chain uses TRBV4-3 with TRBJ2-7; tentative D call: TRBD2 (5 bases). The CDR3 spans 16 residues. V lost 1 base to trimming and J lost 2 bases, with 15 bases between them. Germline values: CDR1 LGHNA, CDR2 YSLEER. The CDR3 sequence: CASSQGLDSVTYEQYF. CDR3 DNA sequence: TGCGCCAGCAGCCAAGGTCTGGACTCGGTGACCTACGAGCAGTACTTC.

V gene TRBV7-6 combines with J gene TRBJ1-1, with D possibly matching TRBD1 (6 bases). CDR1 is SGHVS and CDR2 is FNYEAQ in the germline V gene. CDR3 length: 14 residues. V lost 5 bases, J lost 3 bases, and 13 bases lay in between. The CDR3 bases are TGTGCCAGCAGCCACAGGGCAGCGGACACTGAAGCTTTCTTT. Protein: CASSHRAADTEAFF.